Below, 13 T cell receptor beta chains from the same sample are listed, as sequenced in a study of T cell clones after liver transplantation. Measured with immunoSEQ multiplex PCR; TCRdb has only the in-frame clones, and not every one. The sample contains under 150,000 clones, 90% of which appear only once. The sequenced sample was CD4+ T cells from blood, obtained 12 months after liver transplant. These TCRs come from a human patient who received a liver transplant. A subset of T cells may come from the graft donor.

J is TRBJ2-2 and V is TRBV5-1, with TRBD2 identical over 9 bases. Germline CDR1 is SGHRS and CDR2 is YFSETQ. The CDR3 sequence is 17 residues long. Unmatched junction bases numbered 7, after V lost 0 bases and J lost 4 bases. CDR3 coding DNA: TGCGCCAGCAGCTTGGTTGTAGCGGGAGTTCCCACCGGGGAGCTGTTTTTT. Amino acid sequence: CASSLVVAGVPTGELFF. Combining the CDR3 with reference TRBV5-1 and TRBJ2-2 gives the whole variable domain KAGVTQTPRYLIKTRGQQVTLSCSPISGHRSVSWYQQTPGQGLQFLFEYFSETQRNKGNFPGRFSGRQFSNSRSEMNVSTLELGDSALYLCASSLVVAGVPTGELFFGEGSRLTVL.

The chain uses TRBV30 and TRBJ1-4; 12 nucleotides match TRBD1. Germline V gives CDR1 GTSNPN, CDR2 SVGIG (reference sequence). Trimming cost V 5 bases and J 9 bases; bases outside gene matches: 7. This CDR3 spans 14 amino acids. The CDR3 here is CAWSRDRGLQKLFF. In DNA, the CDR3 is TGTGCCTGGTCCCGGGACAGGGGGCTTCAAAAACTGTTTTTT.

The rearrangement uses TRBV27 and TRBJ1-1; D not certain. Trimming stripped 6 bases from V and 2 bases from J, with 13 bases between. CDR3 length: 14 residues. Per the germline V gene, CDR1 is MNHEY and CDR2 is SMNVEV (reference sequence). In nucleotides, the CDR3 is TGTGCCAGCAGCGATTCCTTCGTCAACACTGAAGCTTTCTTT. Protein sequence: CASSDSFVNTEAFF.

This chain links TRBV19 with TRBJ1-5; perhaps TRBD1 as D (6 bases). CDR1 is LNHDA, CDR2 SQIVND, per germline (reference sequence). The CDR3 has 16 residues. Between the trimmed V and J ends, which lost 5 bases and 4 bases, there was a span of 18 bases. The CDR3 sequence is CASSLLGTRTNQPQHF. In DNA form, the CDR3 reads TGTGCCAGTAGTCTCCTCGGGACAAGGACGAATCAGCCCCAGCATTTT.

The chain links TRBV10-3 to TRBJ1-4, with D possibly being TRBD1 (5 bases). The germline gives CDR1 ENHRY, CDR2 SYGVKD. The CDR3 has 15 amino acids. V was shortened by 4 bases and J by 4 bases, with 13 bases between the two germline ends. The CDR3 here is CAISARDGGNEKLFF. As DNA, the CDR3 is TGTGCCATCAGTGCTCGGGACGGCGGTAATGAAAAACTGTTTTTT.

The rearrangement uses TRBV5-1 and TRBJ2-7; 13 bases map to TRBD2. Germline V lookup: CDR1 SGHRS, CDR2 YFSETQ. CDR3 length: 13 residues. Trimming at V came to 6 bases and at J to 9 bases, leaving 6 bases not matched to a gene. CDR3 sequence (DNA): TGCGCCAGCACTGGGACTAGCGGGATCGGGCAGTACTTC. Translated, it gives CASTGTSGIGQYF.

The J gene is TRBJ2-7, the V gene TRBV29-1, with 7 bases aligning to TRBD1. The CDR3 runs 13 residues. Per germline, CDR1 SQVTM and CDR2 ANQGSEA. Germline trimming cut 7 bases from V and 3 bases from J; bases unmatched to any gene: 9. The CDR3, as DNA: TGCAGCGCTAGGACAGGTTCAGACTACGAGCAGTACTTC. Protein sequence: CSARTGSDYEQYF.

CDR3 sequence reads: CASMGAGVNQPQHF. CDR3 bases: TGTGCCAGCATGGGCGCAGGGGTGAATCAGCCCCAGCATTTT. V and J are TRBV28 and TRBJ1-5, with a tentative D call TRBD1 (6 bases). Germline loops: CDR1 MDHEN, CDR2 SYDVKM. Trimming took 7 bases from V and 4 from J, leaving 14 bases between them. The CDR3 totals 14 residues.

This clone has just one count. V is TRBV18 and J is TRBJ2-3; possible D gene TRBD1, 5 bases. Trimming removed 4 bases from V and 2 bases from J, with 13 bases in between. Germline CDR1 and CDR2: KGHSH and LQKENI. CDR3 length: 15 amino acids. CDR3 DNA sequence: TGTGCCAGCTCACTATTAAGGGGCTCCACAGATACGCAGTATTTT. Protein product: CASSLLRGSTDTQYF. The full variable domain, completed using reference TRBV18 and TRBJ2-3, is NAGVMQNPRHLVRRRGQEARLRCSPMKGHSHVYWYRQLPEEGLKFMVYLQKENIIDESGMPKERFSAEFPKEGPSILRIQQVVRGDSAAYFCASSLLRGSTDTQYFGPGTRLTVL.

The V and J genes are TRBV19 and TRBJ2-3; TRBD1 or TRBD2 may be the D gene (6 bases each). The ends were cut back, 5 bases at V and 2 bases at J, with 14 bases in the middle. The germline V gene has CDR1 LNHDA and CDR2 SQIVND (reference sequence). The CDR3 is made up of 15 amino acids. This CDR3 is CASSSGAGTTDTQYF. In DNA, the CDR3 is TGTGCCAGTAGTTCGGGGGCGGGGACCACAGATACGCAGTATTTT. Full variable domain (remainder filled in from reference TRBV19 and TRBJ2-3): DGGITQSPKYLFRKEGQNVTLSCEQNLNHDAMYWYRQDPGQGLRLIYYSQIVNDFQKGDIAEGYSVSREKKESFPLTVTSAQKNPTAFYLCASSSGAGTTDTQYFGPGTRLTVL.

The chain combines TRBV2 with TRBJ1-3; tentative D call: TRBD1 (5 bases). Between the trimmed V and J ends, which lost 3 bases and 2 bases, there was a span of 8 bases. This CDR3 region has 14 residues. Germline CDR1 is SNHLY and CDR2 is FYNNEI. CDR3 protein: CASSDGGPGNTIYF. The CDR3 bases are TGTGCCAGCAGTGACGGGGGACCTGGAAACACCATATATTTT.

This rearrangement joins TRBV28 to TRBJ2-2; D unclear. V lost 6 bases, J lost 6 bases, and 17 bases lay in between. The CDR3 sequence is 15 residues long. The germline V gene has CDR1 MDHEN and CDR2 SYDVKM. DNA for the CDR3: TGTGCCAGCAGCGCCCCTGGGTCCTTCTCCGGGGAGCTGTTTTTT. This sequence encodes CASSAPGSFSGELFF.

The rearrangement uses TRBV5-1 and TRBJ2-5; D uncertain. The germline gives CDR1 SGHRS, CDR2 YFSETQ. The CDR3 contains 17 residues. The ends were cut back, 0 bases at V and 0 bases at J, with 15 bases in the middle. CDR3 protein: CASSLVSGFEYQETQYF. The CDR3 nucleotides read TGCGCCAGCAGCTTGGTGTCAGGCTTTGAGTACCAAGAGACCCAGTACTTC.